These 14 T cell receptor beta chains were sequenced from one sample in a study of T cell responses to AZD1222 COVID-19 vaccine. Clones were read by immunoSEQ multiplex PCR, and TCRdb kept only the in-frame ones, dropping some. The repertoire holds under 200,000 clones, with 70% to 90% as singletons. Material: peripheral blood, obtained 28 days after the second AZD1222 dose. These receptors all stem from an adult who received the AZD1222 COVID-19 vaccine.

This sequence joins TRBV2 and TRBJ2-5, with D hard to call. V was shortened by 5 bases and J by 7 bases, with 11 bases between the two germline ends. The CDR3 consists of 12 residues. Germline V lookup: CDR1 SNHLY, CDR2 FYNNEI. CDR3 DNA sequence: TGTGCCAGCAGTCTCGACGGACCGACCCAGTACTTC. Translating gives CASSLDGPTQYF.

The rearrangement links TRBV2 to TRBJ2-3; D not resolved. CDR3 length equals 14 residues. The V gene lost 2 bases and the J gene lost 6 bases, with 12 bases spanning the gap. Germline CDR1 reads SNHLY; CDR2 reads FYNNEI. CDR3 bases: TGTGCCAGCAGTGAACCATCTCTGTCGGATACGCAGTATTTT. It is translated as CASSEPSLSDTQYF.

V is TRBV5-1 and J is TRBJ2-1; 7 bases are shared with TRBD1. CDR3 length: 16 residues. V shed 5 bases, J shed 0 bases, and the junction held 8 bases outside the gene matches. From germline, CDR1 is SGHRS and CDR2 YFSETQ. CDR3 sequence: CASRPGQESSYNEQFF. In DNA form, the CDR3 reads TGCGCCAGCAGACCAGGACAGGAGAGCTCCTACAATGAGCAGTTCTTC.

About this clone itself: At the DNA level, this CDR3 is encoded by other sequences in the same sample as well. The chain is built from TRBV5-1 and TRBJ2-5; D unresolved. The CDR3 extends over 13 amino acids. The germline gives CDR1 SGHRS, CDR2 YFSETQ. Trimming cost V 0 bases and J 1 base, with 4 bases left between them. The DNA of the CDR3 is TGCGCCAGCAGCTTGGACACCCAAGAGACCCAGTACTTC. Its translation: CASSLDTQETQYF. Supplemented by reference TRBV5-1 and TRBJ2-5, the full variable domain reads KAGVTQTPRYLIKTRGQQVTLSCSPISGHRSVSWYQQTPGQGLQFLFEYFSETQRNKGNFPGRFSGRQFSNSRSEMNVSTLELGDSALYLCASSLDTQETQYFGPGTRLLVL.

The V and J genes are TRBV7-9 and TRBJ2-5, with 9 bases lining up with TRBD1. The V gene end was trimmed by 3 bases and the J gene end by 4 bases; junction bases not matched to a gene: 12. Germline values: CDR1 SEHNR, CDR2 FQNEAQ (reference sequence). The CDR3 extends over 17 amino acids. The chain's CDR3 is CASSFEDRGRRLETQYF. DNA for the CDR3: TGTGCCAGCAGCTTCGAGGACAGGGGAAGGAGATTAGAGACCCAGTACTTC. Using reference TRBV7-9 and TRBJ2-5 for the parts outside the CDR3, the full variable domain is DTGVSQNPRHKITKRGQNVTFRCDPISEHNRLYWYRQTLGQGPEFLTYFQNEAQLEKSRLLSDRFSAERPKGSFSTLEIQRTEQGDSAMYLCASSFEDRGRRLETQYFGPGTRLLVL.

This clone showed up just a few times. The J gene is TRBJ2-6, the V gene TRBV15, with unresolved D. The V gene's germline CDR1 is LNHNV and CDR2 YYDKDF (reference sequence). Trimming removed 0 bases from V and 2 bases from J, with 5 bases in between. The CDR3 totals 15 residues. The CDR3: CATSRDPTGANVLTF. CDR3 in DNA: TGTGCCACCAGCAGAGATCCAACTGGGGCCAACGTCCTGACTTTC.

The V call is TRBV5-1, the J call TRBJ1-6; perhaps TRBD1 as D (6 bases). The germline gives CDR1 SGHRS, CDR2 YFSETQ. The length of the CDR3 is 15 residues. The V and J ends lost 6 bases and 10 bases respectively, with 20 bases between them. The CDR3 sequence: CASTLNRARESPLHF. The CDR3 region has the DNA TGCGCCAGCACCCTAAACAGGGCTAGGGAATCACCCCTCCACTTT.

J is TRBJ2-7 and V is TRBV6-5; tentative D call: TRBD2 (6 bases). Trimming pared 8 bases from V and 4 bases from J, leaving 12 bases between. Germline V CDR1 and CDR2: MNHEY, SVGAGI. The CDR3 covers 12 residues. The DNA for the CDR3 is TGTGCCAGCGGGGAGGTACCGTACGAGCAGTACTTC. Translating it yields CASGEVPYEQYF.

The genes are TRBV7-2 and TRBJ2-5, with 12 nucleotides matching TRBD2. The CDR3 loop spans 17 amino acids. Trimming removed 2 bases from V and 6 bases from J; junction bases left unmatched: 10. Germline CDR1 reads SGHTA; CDR2 reads FQGNSA. In DNA form, the CDR3 reads TGTGCCAGCAGCTTAAGTGTCACTAGCGGGGGGATGAAGACCCAGTACTTC. Translated, it gives CASSLSVTSGGMKTQYF. Supplemented by reference TRBV7-2 and TRBJ2-5, the full variable domain reads GAGVSQSPSNKVTEKGKDVELRCDPISGHTALYWYRQSLGQGLEFLIYFQGNSAPDKSGLPSDRFSAERTGGSVSTLTIQRTQQEDSAVYLCASSLSVTSGGMKTQYFGPGTRLLVL.

The sample holds one count of this clone. The rearrangement links TRBV7-8 to TRBJ1-6, with D unclear. Germline CDR1 and CDR2: SGHVS and FQNEAQ. V lost 3 bases and J 12 bases, leaving 30 bases between the germline ends. The CDR3 is 19 amino acids. CDR3 bases: TGTGCCAGCAGCTTTTCTCGGACGGGAGGGTCCTATATATCAAGACCCCTCCACTTT. Encoded protein: CASSFSRTGGSYISRPLHF.

CDR3 nucleotides: TGCAGCGTCAAGAGACAGGTAACAGGCTATGAGCAGTTCTTC. Its protein product is CSVKRQVTGYEQFF. V usage is TRBV29-1 and J usage is TRBJ2-1; a weak D match, TRBD1 (6 bases). This CDR3 is built from 14 residues. Germline V gene sequence: CDR1 SQVTM, CDR2 ANQGSEA. V lost 6 bases to trimming and J lost 8 bases, with 20 bases between them.

This chain links TRBV7-9 with TRBJ2-5; 7 bases agree with TRBD2. Trimming at V came to 5 bases and at J to 3 bases, leaving 12 bases not matched to a gene. The germline gives CDR1 SEHNR, CDR2 FQNEAQ (reference sequence). CDR3 length: 16 residues. CDR3 sequence: CASSPQWSGAKETQYF. In DNA form, the CDR3 reads TGTGCCAGCAGCCCCCAGTGGAGCGGGGCCAAAGAGACCCAGTACTTC.

The rearrangement uses TRBV5-1 and TRBJ2-5, with 11 nucleotides matching TRBD1. The germline CDR1 and CDR2 sequences are SGHRS and YFSETQ. The CDR3 spans 13 residues. V lost 5 bases and J lost 5; bases outside the gene matches: 2. As DNA, the CDR3 is TGCGCCAGCAGTCGGGACAGGGGGGAGACCCAGTACTTC. Amino acids: CASSRDRGETQYF.

The rearrangement joins TRBV7-2 to TRBJ2-1; 14 bases are a match to TRBD2. This CDR3 is 20 amino acids long. The V segment lost 0 bases and the J segment 1 base; nucleotides outside the gene matches: 8. Germline V lookup: CDR1 SGHTA, CDR2 FQGNSA. The CDR3 loop reads CASSLAPTSGGATSYNEQFF. In DNA form, the CDR3 reads TGTGCCAGCAGCTTAGCTCCGACTAGCGGGGGGGCCACGTCCTACAATGAGCAGTTCTTC.